What follows is one T cell receptor (beta chain) and its context. What it binds is unknown. The germline gives CDR1 MNHNS, CDR2 SASEGT. The V segment lost 4 bases and the J segment 11 bases; nucleotides outside the gene matches: 18. This CDR3 has 17 amino acids. This specimen belongs to a study of post-analysis software for immune sequencing data. The study, taken as a whole, reports: Multiple sclerosis patients showed significantly lower normalized Chao1 diversity than controls did. Included in a set of about five TRBV segments more frequent in patients than controls were TRBV5-6, TRBV5-1 and TRBV20-1.

Built from TCR beta cDNA, the libraries had unique molecular identifiers in them. TCRdb itself ran the PCR reads through MiXCR, one entry per CDR3 protein. The sample includes 800,000 to 950,000 distinct CDR3 sequences, about 53% of them seen just once. The chain carries TRBV6-1 and TRBJ2-5, with 11 nucleotides matching TRBD1. This TCR came from a girl aged 10-17 years with multiple sclerosis. The sample consisted of blood. The DNA of the CDR3 is TGTGCCAGCAGTGCCCTGGGACAGGGGGAAGAAGGCAATGAGCAGTACTTC. Translation: CASSALGQGEEGNEQYF.